These 4 T cell receptor beta chains were all obtained from the same sample, sequenced in a study of cytomegalovirus exposure and HLA in healthy donors. Researchers ran the PCR with 60 Vbeta and 13 Jbeta primers. Here immunoSEQ multiplex PCR was the method, and the copy in TCRdb shows in-frame clones only, minus some. The listing contains roughly 120,000 clones. Material: PBMCs. The receptors come from a man aged 18-30 years in good health and CMV-seronegative.

The chain joins TRBV4-2 to TRBJ1-2, with a weak D call TRBD1 (6 bases). The V gene's germline CDR1 is LGHNA and CDR2 YNFKEQ. Trimming removed 0 bases at V and 2 bases at J, with 13 bases between. The CDR3 runs 16 residues. DNA for the CDR3: TGTGCCAGCAGCCAAGAGCAAGCAGGGGCCAACTATGGCTACACCTTC. It yields the protein CASSQEQAGANYGYTF.

This chain joins TRBV7-9 and TRBJ2-3, with D possibly being TRBD2 (6 bases). Germline assignment: CDR1 SEHNR and CDR2 FQNEAQ (reference sequence). The CDR3 length is 15 residues. V lost 2 bases and J 3 bases, leaving 12 bases between the germline ends. CDR3 loop: CASSLSGVGTDTQYF. The CDR3 DNA reads as TGTGCCAGCAGCTTATCGGGGGTAGGAACAGATACGCAGTATTTT.

The gene calls are TRBV12-5 and TRBJ2-3; TRBD1 agrees at 7 bases. The CDR3 runs to 19 residues. Germline assignment: CDR1 LGHNT and CDR2 FRNRAP. Losses at the gene ends were 2 bases for V and 4 bases for J; bases not matched to a gene: 18. The CDR3 DNA follows: TGTGCTAGTGGTTTGCCACTAAACTTAGGGGGCCGTAGGGCAGATACGCAGTATTTT. Encoded protein: CASGLPLNLGGRRADTQYF.

The gene calls are TRBV10-3 and TRBJ2-5, with D possibly being TRBD1 (6 bases). V lost 5 bases, J lost 1 base, and 8 bases lay in between. Germline V gene data show CDR1 as ENHRY and CDR2 as SYGVKD. This CDR3 has 13 residues. The CDR3 loop reads CAISRGTQETQYF. CDR3 in DNA: TGTGCCATCAGTAGGGGGACCCAAGAGACCCAGTACTTC.